What follows are 6 T cell receptor beta chains derived from one specimen sequenced in a study of T cell responses to AZD1222 COVID-19 vaccine. Data came from immunoSEQ multiplex PCR; TCRdb stores just in-frame clones and leaves some out. This table holds tens of thousands of clones, over 60% found once. Material: peripheral blood, obtained on day 0 of AZD1222 vaccination. These receptors were collected from an adult in good health.

As for this clone: The junction does not match germline at one end; this may be a read error. The CDR3 DNA is TGCAGTGCTCCCCAGGGGGCTGACGCTTTCTTT. It encodes CSAPQGADAFF. The gene calls are TRBV20-1 and TRBJ1-1; 8 bases are shared with TRBD1. The germline CDR1 and CDR2 sequences are DFQATT and SNEGSKA (reference sequence). This CDR3 comprises 11 residues.

This chain uses TRBV2 with TRBJ2-1; D ambiguous. Germline lookup yields CDR1 SNHLY and CDR2 FYNNEI. This CDR3 has 15 amino acids. Trimming removed 4 bases from V and 0 bases from J, with 10 bases in between. DNA for the CDR3: TGTGCCAGCAGTGGAACGGAGAGCTCCTACAATGAGCAGTTCTTC. Translating it yields CASSGTESSYNEQFF. Using reference TRBV2 and TRBJ2-1 for the parts outside the CDR3, the full variable domain is EPEVTQTPSHQVTQMGQEVILRCVPISNHLYFYWYRQILGQKVEFLVSFYNNEISEKSEIFDDQFSVERPDGSNFTLKIRSTKLEDSAMYFCASSGTESSYNEQFFGPGTRLTVL.

The chain employs TRBV20-1 and TRBJ1-1; tentatively, D is TRBD1 (5 bases). Germline V CDR1 and CDR2: DFQATT, SNEGSKA (reference sequence). CDR3 size: 12 residues. V lost 3 bases and J 6 bases, leaving 11 bases between the germline ends. The CDR3: CSASEGMPEAFF. The CDR3 nucleotides are TGCAGTGCTAGTGAGGGGATGCCTGAAGCTTTCTTT.

This clone is a singleton in its sample. The V and J genes are TRBV2 and TRBJ1-1; a possible D gene is TRBD1 (5 bases). Trimming removed 1 base at V and 0 bases at J, with 12 bases between. Germline CDR1 and CDR2: SNHLY and FYNNEI. This CDR3 spans 16 amino acids. Here the CDR3 DNA reads TGTGCCAGCAGTGAAGGGAGGGGTCGGATGAACACTGAAGCTTTCTTT. Its translation is CASSEGRGRMNTEAFF.

The V gene is TRBV7-9, the J gene TRBJ1-1, with D uncertain. Per germline, CDR1 SEHNR and CDR2 FQNEAQ (reference sequence). The CDR3 spans 12 residues. The V gene lost 5 bases and the J gene lost 9 bases, with 13 bases spanning the gap. The CDR3 coding sequence is TGTGCCAGCAGCGCATATGAGGAACAAGCTTTCTTT. Its translation is CASSAYEEQAFF.

The chain combines TRBV2 with TRBJ1-3; no clear D. The CDR3 is made up of 12 amino acids. Germline lookup yields CDR1 SNHLY and CDR2 FYNNEI. The V gene lost 2 bases and the J gene lost 5 bases, with 4 bases spanning the gap. The CDR3: CASSENRNTIYF. The CDR3 DNA sequence: TGTGCCAGCAGTGAAAACCGAAACACCATATATTTT. Full variable domain (missing parts from reference TRBV2 and TRBJ1-3): EPEVTQTPSHQVTQMGQEVILRCVPISNHLYFYWYRQILGQKVEFLVSFYNNEISEKSEIFDDQFSVERPDGSNFTLKIRSTKLEDSAMYFCASSENRNTIYFGEGSWLTVV.